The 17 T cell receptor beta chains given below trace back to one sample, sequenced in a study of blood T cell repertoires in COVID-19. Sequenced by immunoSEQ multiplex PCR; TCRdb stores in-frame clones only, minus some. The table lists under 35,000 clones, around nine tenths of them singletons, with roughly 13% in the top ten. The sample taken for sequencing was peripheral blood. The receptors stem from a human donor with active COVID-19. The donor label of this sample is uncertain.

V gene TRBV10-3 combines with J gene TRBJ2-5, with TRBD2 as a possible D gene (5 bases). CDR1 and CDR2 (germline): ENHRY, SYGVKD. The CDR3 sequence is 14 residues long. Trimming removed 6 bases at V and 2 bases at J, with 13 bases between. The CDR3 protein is CAIREGTTQETQYF. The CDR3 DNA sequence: TGTGCCATCAGAGAGGGTACTACTCAAGAGACCCAGTACTTC.

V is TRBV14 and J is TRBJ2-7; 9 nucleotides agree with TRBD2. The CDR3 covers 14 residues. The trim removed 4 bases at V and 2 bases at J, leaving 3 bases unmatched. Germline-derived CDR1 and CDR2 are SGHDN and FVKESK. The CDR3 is CASSPLAGAYEQYF. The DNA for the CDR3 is TGTGCCAGCAGCCCATTAGCGGGGGCCTACGAGCAGTACTTC. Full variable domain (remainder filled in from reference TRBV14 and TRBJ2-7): EAGVTQFPSHSVIEKGQTVTLRCDPISGHDNLYWYRRVMGKEIKFLLHFVKESKQDESGMPNNRFLAERTGGTYSTLKVQPAELEDSGVYFCASSPLAGAYEQYFGPGTRLTVT.

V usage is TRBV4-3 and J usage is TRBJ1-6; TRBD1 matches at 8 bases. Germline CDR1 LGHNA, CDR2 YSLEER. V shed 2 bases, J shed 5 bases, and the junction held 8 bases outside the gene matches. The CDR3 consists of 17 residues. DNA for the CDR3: TGCGCCAGCAGCCAACCTTACGGGACAGGACATAATTCACCCCTCCACTTT. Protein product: CASSQPYGTGHNSPLHF.

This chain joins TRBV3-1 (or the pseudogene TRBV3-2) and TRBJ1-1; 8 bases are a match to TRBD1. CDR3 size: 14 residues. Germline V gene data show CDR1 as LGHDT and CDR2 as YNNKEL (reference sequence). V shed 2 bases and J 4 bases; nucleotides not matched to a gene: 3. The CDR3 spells CASSQRDRGTEAFF. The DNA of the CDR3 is TGTGCCAGCAGCCAAAGAGACAGGGGCACTGAAGCTTTCTTT.

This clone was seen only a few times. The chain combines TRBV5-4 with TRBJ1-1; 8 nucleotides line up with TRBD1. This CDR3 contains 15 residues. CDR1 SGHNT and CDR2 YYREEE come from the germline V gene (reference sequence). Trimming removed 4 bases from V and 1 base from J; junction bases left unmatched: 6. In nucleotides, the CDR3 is TGTGCCAGCAGCCCTTGGACAGGGACGAACACTGAAGCTTTCTTT. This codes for CASSPWTGTNTEAFF. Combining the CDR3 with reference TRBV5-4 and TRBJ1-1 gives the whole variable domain ETGVTQSPTHLIKTRGQQVTLRCSSQSGHNTVSWYQQALGQGPQFIFQYYREEENGRGNFPPRFSGLQFPNYSSELNVNALELDDSALYLCASSPWTGTNTEAFFGQGTRLTVV.

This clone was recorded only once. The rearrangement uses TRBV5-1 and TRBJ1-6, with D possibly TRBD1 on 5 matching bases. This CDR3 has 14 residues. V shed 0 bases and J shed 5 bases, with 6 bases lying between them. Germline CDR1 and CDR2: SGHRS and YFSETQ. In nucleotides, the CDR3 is TGCGCCAGCAGCTTGGGACAGAATAATTCACCCCTCCACTTT. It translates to CASSLGQNNSPLHF.

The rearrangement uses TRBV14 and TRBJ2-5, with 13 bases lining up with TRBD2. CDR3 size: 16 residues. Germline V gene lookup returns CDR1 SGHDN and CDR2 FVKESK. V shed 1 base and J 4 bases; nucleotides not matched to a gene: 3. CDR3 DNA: TGTGCCAGCAGCCAAGTACTAGCGGGGGGGCGAGAGACCCAGTACTTC. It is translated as CASSQVLAGGRETQYF.

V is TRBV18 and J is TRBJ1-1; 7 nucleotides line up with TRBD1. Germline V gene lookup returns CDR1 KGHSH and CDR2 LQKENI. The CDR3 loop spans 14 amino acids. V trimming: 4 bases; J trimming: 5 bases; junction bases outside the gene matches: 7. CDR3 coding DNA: TGTGCCAGCTCACTTACAGGGGAGAGGACTGAAGCTTTCTTT. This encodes CASSLTGERTEAFF.

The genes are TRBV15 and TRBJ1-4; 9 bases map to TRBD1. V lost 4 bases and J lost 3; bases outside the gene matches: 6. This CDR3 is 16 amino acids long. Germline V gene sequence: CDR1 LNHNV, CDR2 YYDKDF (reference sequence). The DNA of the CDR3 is TGTGCCACCAGCACGGGACAGGGTGCGGCTAATGAAAAACTGTTTTTT. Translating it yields CATSTGQGAANEKLFF.

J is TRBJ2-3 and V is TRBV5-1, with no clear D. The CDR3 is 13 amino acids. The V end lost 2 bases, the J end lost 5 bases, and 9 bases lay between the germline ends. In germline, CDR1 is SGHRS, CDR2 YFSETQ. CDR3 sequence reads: CASSFDTQDTQYF. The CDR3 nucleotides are TGCGCCAGCAGCTTCGACACCCAAGATACGCAGTATTTT.

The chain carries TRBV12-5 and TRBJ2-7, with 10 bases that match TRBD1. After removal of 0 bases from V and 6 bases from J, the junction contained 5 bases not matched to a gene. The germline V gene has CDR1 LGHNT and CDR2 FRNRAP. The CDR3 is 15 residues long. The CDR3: CASGLVTGQGIEQYF. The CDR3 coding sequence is TGTGCTAGTGGTTTGGTCACGGGACAGGGGATCGAGCAGTACTTC.

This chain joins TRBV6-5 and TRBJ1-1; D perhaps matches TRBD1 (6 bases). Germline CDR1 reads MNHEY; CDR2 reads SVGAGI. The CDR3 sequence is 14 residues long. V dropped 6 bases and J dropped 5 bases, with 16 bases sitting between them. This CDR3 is CASSPRGGRTEAFF. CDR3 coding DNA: TGTGCCAGCAGCCCGAGGGGGGGCCGGACTGAAGCTTTCTTT.

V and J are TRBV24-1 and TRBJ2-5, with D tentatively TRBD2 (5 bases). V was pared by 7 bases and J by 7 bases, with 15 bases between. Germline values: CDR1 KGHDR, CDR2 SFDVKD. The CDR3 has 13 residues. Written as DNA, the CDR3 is TGTGCCACCAGCCTAGCTGGGTTTGGGACCCAGTACTTC. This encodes CATSLAGFGTQYF.

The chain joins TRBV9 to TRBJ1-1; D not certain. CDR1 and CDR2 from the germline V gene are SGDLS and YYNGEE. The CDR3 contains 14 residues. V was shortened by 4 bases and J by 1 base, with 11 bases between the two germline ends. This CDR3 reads CASSPYRENTEAFF. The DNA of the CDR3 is TGTGCCAGCAGCCCCTACAGAGAGAACACTGAAGCTTTCTTT.

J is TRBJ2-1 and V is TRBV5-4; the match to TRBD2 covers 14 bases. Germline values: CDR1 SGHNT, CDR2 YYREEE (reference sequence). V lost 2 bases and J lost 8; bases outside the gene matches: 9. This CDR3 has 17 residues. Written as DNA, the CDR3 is TGTGCCAGCAGCTTTGGACCCCCGACTAGCGGGGGGGATGAGCAGTTCTTC. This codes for CASSFGPPTSGGDEQFF.

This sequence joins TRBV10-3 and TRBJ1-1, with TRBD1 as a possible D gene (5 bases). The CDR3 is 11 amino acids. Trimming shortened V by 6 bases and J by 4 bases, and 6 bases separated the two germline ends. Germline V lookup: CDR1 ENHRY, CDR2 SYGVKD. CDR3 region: CAISGGTEAFF. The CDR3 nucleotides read TGTGCCATCAGCGGGGGCACTGAAGCTTTCTTT.

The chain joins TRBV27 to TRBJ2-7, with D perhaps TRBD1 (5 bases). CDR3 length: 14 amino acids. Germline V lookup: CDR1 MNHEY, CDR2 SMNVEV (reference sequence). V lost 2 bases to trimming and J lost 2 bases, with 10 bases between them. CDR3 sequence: CASSLIQGAYEQYF. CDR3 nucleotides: TGTGCCAGCAGTTTAATCCAGGGTGCCTACGAGCAGTACTTC.